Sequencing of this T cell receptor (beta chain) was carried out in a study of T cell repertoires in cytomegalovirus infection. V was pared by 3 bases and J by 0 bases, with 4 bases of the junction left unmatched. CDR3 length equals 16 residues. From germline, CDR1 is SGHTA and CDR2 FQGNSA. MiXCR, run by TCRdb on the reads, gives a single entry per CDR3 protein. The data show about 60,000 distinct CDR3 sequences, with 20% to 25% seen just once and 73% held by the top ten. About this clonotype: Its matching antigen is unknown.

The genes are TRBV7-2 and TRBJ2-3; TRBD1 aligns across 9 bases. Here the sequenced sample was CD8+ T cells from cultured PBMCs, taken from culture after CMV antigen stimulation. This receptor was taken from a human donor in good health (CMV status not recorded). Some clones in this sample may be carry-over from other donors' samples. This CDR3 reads CASSFSGTGSTDTQYF. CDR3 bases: TGTGCCAGCAGCTTCTCCGGGACAGGGAGCACAGATACGCAGTATTTT.